This T cell receptor (beta chain) appears in the sequencing data of a study of early T cells in non-severe SARS-CoV-2 infection. On the study more broadly: Sequencing input comprised bulk RNA from unsorted whole blood; chain pairing was not available. Study-wide results and limits: In VDJdb matching, anti-spike CD8 responses were favored while private and CD4 specificities went missing.

Unique molecular identifiers were affixed to single, distinct cDNA molecules. TCRdb used MiXCR to reprocess the 5' RACE reads, holding one entry per CDR3 protein. The sample contains 32,000 or so distinct CDR3 sequences, 5.7% of which appear only once. This clonotype was picked up many times. Its antigen is not identified. Germline V gives CDR1 DFQATT, CDR2 SNEGSKA (reference sequence). The CDR3 totals 13 residues. The J segment lost 3 bases and the V segment lost 5 bases, leaving 5 bases of the junction unmatched. The sequence was obtained from an adult who was a healthcare worker with PCR-confirmed SARS-CoV-2 infection or an uninfected control (not recorded which). The sample consisted of whole blood. The chain uses TRBV20-1 and TRBJ2-7; TRBD1 aligns across 9 bases. The DNA for the CDR3 is TGCAGTGCTCCAAACAGGGGGCTCTACGAGCAGTACTTC. It specifies CSAPNRGLYEQYF.